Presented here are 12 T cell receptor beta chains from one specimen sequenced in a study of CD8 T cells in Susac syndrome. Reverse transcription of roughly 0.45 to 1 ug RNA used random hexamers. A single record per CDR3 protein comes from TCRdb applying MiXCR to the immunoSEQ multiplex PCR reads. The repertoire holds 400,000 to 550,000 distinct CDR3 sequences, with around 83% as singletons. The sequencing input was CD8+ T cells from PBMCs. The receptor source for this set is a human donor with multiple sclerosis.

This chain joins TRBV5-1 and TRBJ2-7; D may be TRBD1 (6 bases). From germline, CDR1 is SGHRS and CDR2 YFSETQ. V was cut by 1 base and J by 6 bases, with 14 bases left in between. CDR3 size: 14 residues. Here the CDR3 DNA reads TGCGCCAGCAGCTTGTCCCCAGGGGAAGGCGAGCAGTACTTC. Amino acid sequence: CASSLSPGEGEQYF.

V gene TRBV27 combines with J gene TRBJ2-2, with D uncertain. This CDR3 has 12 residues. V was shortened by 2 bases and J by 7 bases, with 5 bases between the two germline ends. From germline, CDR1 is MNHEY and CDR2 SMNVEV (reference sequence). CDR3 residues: CASSLINGELFF. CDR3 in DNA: TGTGCCAGCAGTTTAATTAACGGGGAGCTGTTTTTT.

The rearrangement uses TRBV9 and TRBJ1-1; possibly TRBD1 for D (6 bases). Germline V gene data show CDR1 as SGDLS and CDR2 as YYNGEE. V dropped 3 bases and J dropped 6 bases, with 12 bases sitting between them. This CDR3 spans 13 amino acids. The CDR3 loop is CASSGEQGPEAFF. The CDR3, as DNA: TGTGCCAGCAGCGGAGAACAGGGTCCTGAAGCTTTCTTT.

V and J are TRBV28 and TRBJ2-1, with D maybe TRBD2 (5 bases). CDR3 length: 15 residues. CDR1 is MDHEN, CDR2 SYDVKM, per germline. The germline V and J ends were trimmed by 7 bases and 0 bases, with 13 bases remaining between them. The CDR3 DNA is TGTGCCAGCACCAATAGCGTAGACTCCTACAATGAGCAGTTCTTC. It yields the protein CASTNSVDSYNEQFF.

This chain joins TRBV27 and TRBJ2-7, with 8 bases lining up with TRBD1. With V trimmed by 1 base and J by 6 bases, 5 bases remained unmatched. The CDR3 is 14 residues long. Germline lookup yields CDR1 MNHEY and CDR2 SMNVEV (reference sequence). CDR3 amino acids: CASSLCQGACEQYF. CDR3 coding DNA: TGTGCCAGCAGTTTATGTCAGGGGGCGTGCGAGCAGTACTTC.

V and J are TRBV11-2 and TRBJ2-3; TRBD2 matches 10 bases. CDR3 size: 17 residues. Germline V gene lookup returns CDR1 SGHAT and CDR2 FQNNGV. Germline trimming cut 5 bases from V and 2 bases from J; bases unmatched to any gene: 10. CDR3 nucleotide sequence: TGTGCCAGCAGCGAAGGGAGGACTAGCGGAATCACAGATACGCAGTATTTT. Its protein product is CASSEGRTSGITDTQYF.

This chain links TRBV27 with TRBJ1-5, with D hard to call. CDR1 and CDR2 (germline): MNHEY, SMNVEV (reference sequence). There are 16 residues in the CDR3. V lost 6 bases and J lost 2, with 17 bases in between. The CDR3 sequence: CASSPKWLEGNQPQHF. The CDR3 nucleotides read TGTGCCAGCAGCCCGAAGTGGTTAGAGGGCAATCAGCCCCAGCATTTT.

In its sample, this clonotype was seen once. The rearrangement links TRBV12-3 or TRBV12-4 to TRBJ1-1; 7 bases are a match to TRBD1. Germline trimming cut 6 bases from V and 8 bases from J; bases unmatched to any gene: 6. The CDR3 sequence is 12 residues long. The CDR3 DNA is TGTGCCAGCAGCATCTGGGACAGAGAAGCTTTCTTT. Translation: CASSIWDREAFF.

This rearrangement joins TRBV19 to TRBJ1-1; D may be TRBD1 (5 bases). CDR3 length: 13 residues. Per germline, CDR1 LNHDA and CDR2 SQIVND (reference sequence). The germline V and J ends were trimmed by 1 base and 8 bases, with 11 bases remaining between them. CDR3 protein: CASSIGGGDEAFF. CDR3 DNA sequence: TGTGCCAGTAGTATAGGAGGAGGGGACGAAGCTTTCTTT. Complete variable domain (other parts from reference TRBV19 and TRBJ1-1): DGGITQSPKYLFRKEGQNVTLSCEQNLNHDAMYWYRQDPGQGLRLIYYSQIVNDFQKGDIAEGYSVSREKKESFPLTVTSAQKNPTAFYLCASSIGGGDEAFFGQGTRLTVV.

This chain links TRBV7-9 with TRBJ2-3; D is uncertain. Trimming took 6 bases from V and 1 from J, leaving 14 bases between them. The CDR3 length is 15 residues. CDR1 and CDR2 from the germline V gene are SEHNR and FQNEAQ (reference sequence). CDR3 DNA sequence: TGTGCCAGCAGTTTCTTTTGGCTGCGCACAGATACGCAGTATTTT. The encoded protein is CASSFFWLRTDTQYF. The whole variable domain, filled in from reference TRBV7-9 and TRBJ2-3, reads DTGVSQNPRHKITKRGQNVTFRCDPISEHNRLYWYRQTLGQGPEFLTYFQNEAQLEKSRLLSDRFSAERPKGSFSTLEIQRTEQGDSAMYLCASSFFWLRTDTQYFGPGTRLTVL.

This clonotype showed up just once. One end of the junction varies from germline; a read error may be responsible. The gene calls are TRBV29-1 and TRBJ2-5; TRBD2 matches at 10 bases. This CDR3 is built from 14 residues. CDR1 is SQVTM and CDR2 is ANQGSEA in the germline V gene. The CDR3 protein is CSVGAGGAQGTQHF. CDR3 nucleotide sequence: TGCAGCGTTGGAGCGGGAGGGGCTCAAGGGACCCAGCACTTC.

The CDR3 coding sequence is TGTGCCAGCAGTTGGCCCTCGAAGAGCGTCAATGAGCAGTTCTTC. Translation gives CASSWPSKSVNEQFF. The rearrangement joins TRBV6-2 or TRBV6-3 to TRBJ2-1, with D unresolved. In germline, CDR1 is MNHEY, CDR2 SVGEGT. CDR3 length equals 15 residues. The V and J ends lost 4 bases and 6 bases respectively, with 16 bases between them.